Listed here are 6 T cell receptor beta chains from one sample, sequenced in a study of response to subunit inactivated influenza vaccine. Each CDR3 protein is one row after TCRdb ran MiXCR on the RT-PCR reads. The table includes around 790,000 distinct CDR3 sequences, around 20% detected once. The sequences come from PBMCs from blood, collected 5 days after vaccination. These receptors were collected from a man aged 45-65 years who received an inactivated influenza vaccine.

This clonotype came up a few times. The chain links TRBV4-2 to TRBJ2-2; TRBD2 matches at 14 bases. V was clipped by 2 bases and J by 7 bases; unmatched bases: 9. Germline V CDR1 and CDR2: LGHNA, YNFKEQ. The CDR3 spans 18 residues. CDR3 loop: CASSQYPGLAGVGGELFF. In DNA form, the CDR3 reads TGTGCCAGCAGCCAATATCCGGGACTAGCGGGAGTGGGCGGGGAGCTGTTTTTT.

The rearrangement joins TRBV28 to TRBJ2-7; TRBD1 agrees at 7 bases. Per the germline V gene, CDR1 is MDHEN and CDR2 is SYDVKM. V dropped 7 bases and J dropped 0; count of bases not matched to a gene: 12. This CDR3 is 16 amino acids long. In DNA form, the CDR3 reads TGTGCCAGCAACTGGCGACAGGGCCGTAGCTCCTACGAGCAGTACTTC. Amino acid sequence: CASNWRQGRSSYEQYF. The full variable domain, completed using reference TRBV28 and TRBJ2-7, is DVKVTQSSRYLVKRTGEKVFLECVQDMDHENMFWYRQDPGLGLRLIYFSYDVKMKEKGDIPEGYSVSREKKERFSLILESASTNQTSMYLCASNWRQGRSSYEQYFGPGTRLTVT.

This chain joins TRBV27 and TRBJ2-2; D is unresolved. Germline CDR1 reads MNHEY; CDR2 reads SMNVEV (reference sequence). The CDR3 is 14 amino acids. Trimming pared 6 bases from V and 2 bases from J, leaving 10 bases between. In DNA form, the CDR3 reads TGTGCCAGCAGCATGAGTTTAAACACCGGGGAGCTGTTTTTT. Translating gives CASSMSLNTGELFF.

This clonotype occurred a few times. V gene TRBV7-8 combines with J gene TRBJ2-7; D not resolved. The V end lost 1 base, the J end lost 3 bases, and 19 bases lay between the germline ends. This CDR3 has 17 amino acids. CDR1 is SGHVS and CDR2 is FQNEAQ in the germline V gene. The DNA for the CDR3 is TGTGCCAGCAGCTTAGTTCCGGTGAGACACTACAGCTACGAGCAGTACTTC. Its protein is CASSLVPVRHYSYEQYF.

V is TRBV6-5 and J is TRBJ2-1; 8 bases map to TRBD1. This CDR3 region has 15 residues. CDR1 is MNHEY, CDR2 SVGAGI, per germline. Trimming took 3 bases from V and 6 from J; bases not matched to a gene: 7. The DNA of the CDR3 is TGTGCCAGCAGTTATACAGGACAGGGATTCAATGAGCAGTTCTTC. Translation gives CASSYTGQGFNEQFF.

The chain has TRBV10-3 and TRBJ2-7; D possibly corresponds to TRBD1 (7 bases). This CDR3 is 13 amino acids long. Germline CDR1 reads ENHRY; CDR2 reads SYGVKD. V dropped 6 bases and J dropped 2 bases, with 11 bases sitting between them. Here the CDR3 DNA reads TGTGCCATCAGGGCGGGACAGACCTACGAGCAGTACTTC. Its translation: CAIRAGQTYEQYF.